Listed here are 10 T cell receptor beta chains from one sample, sequenced in a study of T cells of healthy individuals. MiXCR, run by TCRdb on the 5' RACE reads, gives a single entry per CDR3 protein. The table has 40,000 to 45,000 distinct CDR3 sequences, approximately 4.5% seen once. The receptors were gathered from a human donor in good health.

In its sample, this clonotype was seen many times. The chain joins TRBV6-2 or TRBV6-3 to TRBJ2-1, with a possible D match to TRBD2 (5 bases). Per germline, CDR1 MNHEY and CDR2 SVGEGT. CDR3 size: 15 residues. The V end was cut by 2 bases, the J end by 0 bases, with 8 bases between. The CDR3 loop reads CASSYRTVSYNEQFF. CDR3 in DNA: TGTGCCAGCAGTTACAGGACTGTCTCCTACAATGAGCAGTTCTTC.

This clonotype has a count of ten or more. The chain has TRBV11-3 and TRBJ2-5; 8 bases match TRBD2. V shed 5 bases and J 0 bases; nucleotides not matched to a gene: 5. CDR1 and CDR2 from the germline V gene are SGHNT and YENEEA. The CDR3 contains 15 residues. The CDR3 nucleotides are TGTGCCAGCAGCACGGGACTAGGAGACCAAGAGACCCAGTACTTC. Its translation is CASSTGLGDQETQYF.

This clonotype was counted a few times. CDR3 loop: CASSDGDRATGELFF. For the CDR3, the DNA is TGTGCCAGCAGTGATGGGGACAGGGCCACCGGGGAGCTGTTTTTT. This chain joins TRBV25-1 and TRBJ2-2; the match to TRBD1 covers 9 bases. This CDR3 is built from 15 residues. Per the germline V gene, CDR1 is MGHDK and CDR2 is SYGVNS. V lost 3 bases, J lost 4 bases, and 3 bases stayed unmatched.

This clonotype was counted ten times or more. The chain has TRBV6-5 and TRBJ1-6, with TRBD1 matching 8 bases. Germline V gives CDR1 MNHEY, CDR2 SVGAGI. V lost 2 bases and J lost 7; bases outside the gene matches: 4. The CDR3 spans 15 residues. Here the CDR3 DNA reads TGTGCCAGCAGTTACGAACAGGGGGTGAATTCACCCCTCCACTTT. It translates to CASSYEQGVNSPLHF.

In its sample, this clonotype was seen many times. V and J are TRBV6-5 and TRBJ1-1; D uncertain. The germline V gene encodes CDR1 MNHEY and CDR2 SVGAGI. Deletions cut 1 base from V and 6 bases from J, with 6 bases between. The CDR3 sequence is 12 residues long. In DNA, the CDR3 is TGTGCCAGCAGTTACTTGGGATCTGAAGCTTTCTTT. Its protein product is CASSYLGSEAFF.

This clonotype was detected ten times or more. The CDR3 nucleotides are TGTGCCAGCAGCCCTGGACTAGGCCCAGATACGCAGTATTTT. It translates to CASSPGLGPDTQYF. The genes are TRBV11-3 and TRBJ2-3; 7 bases agree with TRBD2. The CDR3 consists of 14 residues. V trimming: 5 bases; J trimming: 4 bases; junction bases outside the gene matches: 6. Germline V gives CDR1 SGHNT, CDR2 YENEEA.

This clonotype came up many times. The CDR3, as DNA: TGCGCCAGCAGCATAGGACACTATGGCTACACCTTC. Encoded protein: CASSIGHYGYTF. This rearrangement joins TRBV5-1 to TRBJ1-2; D is unresolved. Germline V gives CDR1 SGHRS, CDR2 YFSETQ. The germline V and J ends were trimmed by 4 bases and 3 bases, with 7 bases remaining between them. This CDR3 has 12 amino acids.

The chain links TRBV6-8 to TRBJ2-2; D remains unclear. The length of the CDR3 is 15 residues. Germline V gene data show CDR1 as MNHGY and CDR2 as SAAAGT. The ends were cut back, 5 bases at V and 1 base at J, with 11 bases in the middle. The CDR3 here is CASSGKDENTGELFF. For the CDR3, the DNA is TGTGCCAGCAGTGGGAAGGACGAGAACACCGGGGAGCTGTTTTTT.

This clonotype was found many times. The rearrangement uses TRBV6-4 and TRBJ1-1, with D unclear. The CDR3 runs 13 residues. V was clipped by 3 bases and J by 2 bases, with 7 bases between them. Germline CDR1 MRHNA, CDR2 SNTAGT. CDR3: CASSERENTEAFF. Here the CDR3 DNA reads TGTGCCAGCAGTGAACGGGAAAACACTGAAGCTTTCTTT.

The table lists this clonotype with a few counts. This sequence joins TRBV6-6 and TRBJ2-5; 7 nucleotides align to TRBD1. The CDR3 runs 13 residues. After removal of 6 bases from V and 6 bases from J, the junction contained 7 bases not matched to a gene. Germline CDR1 is MNHNY and CDR2 is SVGAGI (reference sequence). CDR3 DNA sequence: TGTGCCAGCAGACAGGGGTTTGGGAAGACCCAGTACTTC. This encodes CASRQGFGKTQYF.